This T cell receptor beta chain was identified during a study of cytomegalovirus exposure and HLA in healthy donors. Study conclusions and caveats: Associated with HLA alleles at 0.05 false discovery rate in a later analysis were 15,000 to 20,000 TCR beta sequences. Roughly uniform sequencing depth across donors was assumed, possibly incorrectly.

V lost 6 bases and J lost 3, with 6 bases in between. Germline V gives CDR1 SNHLY, CDR2 FYNNEI. This CDR3 contains 11 residues. To note about this clone: Its antigen remains unidentified.

PCR employed 60 Vbeta and 13 Jbeta primers. As handled by the study authors: Roughly 10 million shared chains were among around 78 million unique TCR beta chains counted in a later analysis. TCRdb's table, derived via immunoSEQ multiplex PCR, lists solely in-frame clones and lacks some. V and J calls and clone size come straight from that table; D and trimming were deduced from the DNA. The repertoire holds 120,000 or so clones, with about three quarters as singletons. This receptor was identified in a man aged 30 to 45 in good health and CMV-seronegative. The chain employs TRBV2 and TRBJ2-7; a possible D gene is TRBD1 (6 bases). The sample comprised PBMCs. CDR3 DNA: TGTGCCAGCAGACAGGGCTACGAGCAGTACTTC. It translates to CASRQGYEQYF.